Listed below are T cell receptor beta chains from one sample, sequenced in a study of cytomegalovirus exposure and HLA in healthy donors. The table came from immunoSEQ multiplex PCR; TCRdb's copy has only in-frame clones and leaves some out. The sample holds about 150,000 clones, over 60% seen once. Sequencing was done on a sample of PBMCs. The receptors were gathered from a man in his forties or fifties in good health and CMV-seropositive. The CDR3 runs from the conserved cysteine through the conserved F or W. A D gene is named only where the DNA matches it firmly. Rows may omit the clone size; those that give it use once, few, many or a size class.

v_gene: TRBV7-2
d_gene: TRBD1
j_gene: TRBJ2-5
abundance: NA
CDR3nt: TGTGCCAGCAGCCGGGACAGCCAAGAGACCCAGTACTTC
CDR3aa: CASSRDSQETQYF

v_gene: TRBV11-3
d_gene: TRBD2
j_gene: TRBJ2-1
abundance: NA
CDR3nt: TGTGCCAGCAGCCATGTGTTAGCGGGAGCGCGTAATGAGCAGTTCTTC
CDR3aa: CASSHVLAGARNEQFF

v_gene: TRBV19
d_gene: NA
j_gene: TRBJ1-6
abundance: NA
CDR3nt: TGTGCCAGTAGTATCGGACAGACTAATTCACCCCTCCACTTT
CDR3aa: CASSIGQTNSPLHF

v_gene: TRBV5-6
d_gene: NA
j_gene: TRBJ2-5
abundance: NA
CDR3nt: TGTGCCAGCAGCTTCGGACAGCCCCAAGAGACCCAGTACTTC
CDR3aa: CASSFGQPQETQYF

v_gene: TRBV4-3
d_gene: NA
j_gene: TRBJ1-4
abundance: NA
CDR3nt: TGCGCCAGTAGCCAAGATTTTAACAGGGTGACGGAAAAACTGTTTTTT
CDR3aa: CASSQDFNRVTEKLFF

v_gene: TRBV7-2
d_gene: NA
j_gene: TRBJ2-3
abundance: NA
CDR3nt: TGTGCCAGCAGCTTCGTCGGAGTCGGCACAGATACGCAGTATTTT
CDR3aa: CASSFVGVGTDTQYF

v_gene: TRBV5-6
d_gene: TRBD1
j_gene: TRBJ2-1
abundance: once
CDR3nt: TGTGCCAGCAGCTTGGCCGGGCAGGGGGCCCTTGAGCAGTTCTTC
CDR3aa: CASSLAGQGALEQFF

v_gene: TRBV2
d_gene: TRBD2
j_gene: TRBJ2-5
abundance: NA
CDR3nt: TGTGCCAGCAGTCCTGGACTAGCGGGAGGTCGAGAGACCCAGTACTTC
CDR3aa: CASSPGLAGGRETQYF

v_gene: TRBV27
d_gene: TRBD1
j_gene: TRBJ1-2
abundance: NA
CDR3nt: TGTGCCAGCAGTCCCTACCTCGCGACAGGGAAAAGGTTGGGTAACTATGGCTACACCTTC
CDR3aa: CASSPYLATGKRLGNYGYTF

v_gene: TRBV28
d_gene: NA
j_gene: TRBJ2-3
abundance: NA
CDR3nt: TGTGCCAGCAGTTTCCAGGGTGCAGATACGCAGTATTTT
CDR3aa: CASSFQGADTQYF

v_gene: TRBV28
d_gene: NA
j_gene: TRBJ1-5
abundance: once
CDR3nt: TGTGCCAGCACCCCGGGCGGGGGCAATCAGCCCCAGCATTTT
CDR3aa: CASTPGGGNQPQHF

v_gene: TRBV6-4
d_gene: TRBD2
j_gene: TRBJ2-1
abundance: few
CDR3nt: TGTGCCAGCAGTGACTCTAGCGGGAGCTACAATGAGCAGTTCTTC
CDR3aa: CASSDSSGSYNEQFF

v_gene: TRBV4-3
d_gene: TRBD2
j_gene: TRBJ2-1
abundance: few
CDR3nt: TGCGCCAGCAGCCAAGAGTGGCGGGAGGGGGATGAGCAGTTCTTC
CDR3aa: CASSQEWREGDEQFF

v_gene: TRBV2
d_gene: TRBD1
j_gene: TRBJ1-1
abundance: NA
CDR3nt: TGTGCCAGCACCGACCCGGGTTTGATTTGGGACAGGGGGAAATTAAGAGAAGCTTTCTTT
CDR3aa: CASTDPGLIWDRGKLREAFF

v_gene: TRBV5-5
d_gene: TRBD1
j_gene: TRBJ2-2
abundance: NA
CDR3nt: TGTGCCAGCAGCTTTGACAGGGGCGAAATTAGCACCGGGGAGCTGTTTTTT
CDR3aa: CASSFDRGEISTGELFF

v_gene: TRBV7-3
d_gene: TRBD2
j_gene: TRBJ2-7
abundance: NA
CDR3nt: TGTGCCGGGCACCAGAGCGGGAGCCATTCCTACGAGCAGTACTTC
CDR3aa: CAGHQSGSHSYEQYF

v_gene: TRBV7-8
d_gene: NA
j_gene: TRBJ1-1
abundance: NA
CDR3nt: TGTGCCAGCAGCTCCTTAGGGGGGGTAGTGACTGAAGCTTTCTTT
CDR3aa: CASSSLGGVVTEAFF

v_gene: TRBV5-4
d_gene: TRBD2
j_gene: TRBJ2-3
abundance: once
CDR3nt: TGTGCCAGCAGCTTTAGCGGGAGCACAGATACGCAGTATTTT
CDR3aa: CASSFSGSTDTQYF

v_gene: TRBV19
d_gene: NA
j_gene: TRBJ2-3
abundance: NA
CDR3nt: TGTGCCAGTAGTATTAGGGAGGGGGTAGATACGCAGTATTTT
CDR3aa: CASSIREGVDTQYF

v_gene: TRBV9
d_gene: TRBD1
j_gene: TRBJ2-5
abundance: NA
CDR3nt: TGTGCCAGCAGCGACTCAGGGGGCCCAGAGACCCAGTACTTC
CDR3aa: CASSDSGGPETQYF

v_gene: TRBV28
d_gene: TRBD1
j_gene: TRBJ2-3
abundance: NA
CDR3nt: TGTGCCAGCACAAGTGGACAGGGAACAGATACGCAGTATTTT
CDR3aa: CASTSGQGTDTQYF

v_gene: TRBV5-1
d_gene: TRBD2
j_gene: TRBJ2-4
abundance: NA
CDR3nt: TGCGCCAGCAGCTTGGGGACTAGCGGGAGGGCCGCCAAAAACATTCAGTACTTC
CDR3aa: CASSLGTSGRAAKNIQYF

v_gene: TRBV27
d_gene: NA
j_gene: TRBJ1-1
abundance: once
CDR3nt: TGTGCCAGCAGTTTATGGACAGAGAGTGAAGCTTTCTTT
CDR3aa: CASSLWTESEAFF

v_gene: TRBV19
d_gene: TRBD1
j_gene: TRBJ2-3
abundance: NA
CDR3nt: TGTGCCAGTAATAATAGGGGACAGGTCCTCTCATATTTT
CDR3aa: CASNNRGQVLSYF

v_gene: TRBV25-1
d_gene: NA
j_gene: TRBJ2-7
abundance: few
CDR3nt: TGTGCCAGCAGTCCCCCCCGCGGGTCCTCCTACGAGCAGTACTTC
CDR3aa: CASSPPRGSSYEQYF

v_gene: TRBV5-4
d_gene: TRBD2
j_gene: TRBJ2-1
abundance: NA
CDR3nt: TGTGCCAGCAGCAAACTAGCGGACTCCTACAATGAGCAGTTCTTC
CDR3aa: CASSKLADSYNEQFF

v_gene: TRBV27
d_gene: TRBD2
j_gene: TRBJ2-7
abundance: NA
CDR3nt: TGTGCCAGCAGCCCAATTCCTCGACTAGCGGGAGGGCCGTGGGTCTACGAGCAGTACTTC
CDR3aa: CASSPIPRLAGGPWVYEQYF

v_gene: TRBV28
d_gene: TRBD1
j_gene: TRBJ2-7
abundance: NA
CDR3nt: TGTGCCAGCAGGCCGACAGGGCGGTCTCTCGAGCAGTACTTC
CDR3aa: CASRPTGRSLEQYF

v_gene: TRBV9
d_gene: TRBD1
j_gene: TRBJ1-1
abundance: NA
CDR3nt: TGTGCCAGCAGCGACAGACAGGGGGCTAGGACTGAAGCTTTCTTT
CDR3aa: CASSDRQGARTEAFF

v_gene: TRBV11-3
d_gene: TRBD1
j_gene: TRBJ2-1
abundance: NA
CDR3nt: TGTGCCAGCAGCTTAGGTTTGGGACAGGGGGCTCGGAATGAGCAGTTCTTC
CDR3aa: CASSLGLGQGARNEQFF

v_gene: TRBV19
d_gene: TRBD1
j_gene: TRBJ1-2
abundance: NA
CDR3nt: TGTGCCAGTAGTATATATGGGACAGCAAACTATGGCTACACCTTC
CDR3aa: CASSIYGTANYGYTF

v_gene: TRBV7-9
d_gene: TRBD1
j_gene: TRBJ2-7
abundance: NA
CDR3nt: TGTGCCAGCAGCAACCAGGACAGGGCCGGGGTCGAGCAGTACTTC
CDR3aa: CASSNQDRAGVEQYF

v_gene: TRBV9
d_gene: NA
j_gene: TRBJ1-3
abundance: few
CDR3nt: TGTGCCAGCAGCGTATCCGGCGGGAACACCATATATTTT
CDR3aa: CASSVSGGNTIYF

v_gene: TRBV19
d_gene: NA
j_gene: TRBJ1-2
abundance: few
CDR3nt: TGTGCCAGCGGATCTCTCGGACAGTCTTATGGCTACACCTTC
CDR3aa: CASGSLGQSYGYTF